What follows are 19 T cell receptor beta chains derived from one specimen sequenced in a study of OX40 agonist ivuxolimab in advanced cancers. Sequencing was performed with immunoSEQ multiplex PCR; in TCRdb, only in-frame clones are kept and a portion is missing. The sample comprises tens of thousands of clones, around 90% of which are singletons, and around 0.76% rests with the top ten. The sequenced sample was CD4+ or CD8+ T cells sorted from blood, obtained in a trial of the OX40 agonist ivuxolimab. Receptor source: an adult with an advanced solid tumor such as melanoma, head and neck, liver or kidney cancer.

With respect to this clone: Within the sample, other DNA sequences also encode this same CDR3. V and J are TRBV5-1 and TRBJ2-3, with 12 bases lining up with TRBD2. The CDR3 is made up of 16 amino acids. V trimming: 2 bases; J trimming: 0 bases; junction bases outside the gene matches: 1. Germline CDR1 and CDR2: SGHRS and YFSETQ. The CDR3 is CASSLGTSGSTDTQYF. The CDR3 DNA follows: TGCGCCAGCAGCTTAGGGACTAGCGGGAGCACAGATACGCAGTATTTT.

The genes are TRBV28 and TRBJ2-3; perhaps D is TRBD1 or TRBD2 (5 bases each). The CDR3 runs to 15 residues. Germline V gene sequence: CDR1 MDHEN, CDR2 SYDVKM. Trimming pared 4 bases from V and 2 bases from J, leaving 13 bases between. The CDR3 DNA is TGTGCCAGCAGTTCGCCGGGACCCCACACAGATACGCAGTATTTT. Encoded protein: CASSSPGPHTDTQYF.

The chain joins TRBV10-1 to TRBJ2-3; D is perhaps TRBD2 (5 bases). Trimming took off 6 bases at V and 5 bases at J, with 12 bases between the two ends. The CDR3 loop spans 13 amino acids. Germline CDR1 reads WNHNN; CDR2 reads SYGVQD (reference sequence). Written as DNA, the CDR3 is TGCGCCAGCAGCCAAGCAGGACTAGATACGCAGTATTTT. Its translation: CASSQAGLDTQYF.

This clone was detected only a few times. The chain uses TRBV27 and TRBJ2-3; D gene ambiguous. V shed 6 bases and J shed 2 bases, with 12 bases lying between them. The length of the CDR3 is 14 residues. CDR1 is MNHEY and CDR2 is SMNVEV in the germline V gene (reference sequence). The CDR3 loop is CASRRTATTDTQYF. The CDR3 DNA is TGTGCCAGCAGAAGGACGGCCACCACAGATACGCAGTATTTT.

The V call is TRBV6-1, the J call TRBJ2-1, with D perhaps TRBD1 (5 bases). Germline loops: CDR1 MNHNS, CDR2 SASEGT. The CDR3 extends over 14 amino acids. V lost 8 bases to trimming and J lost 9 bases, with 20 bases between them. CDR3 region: CASLRDKGVGEQFF. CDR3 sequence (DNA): TGTGCCAGCCTTCGCGATAAAGGGGTAGGTGAGCAGTTCTTC.

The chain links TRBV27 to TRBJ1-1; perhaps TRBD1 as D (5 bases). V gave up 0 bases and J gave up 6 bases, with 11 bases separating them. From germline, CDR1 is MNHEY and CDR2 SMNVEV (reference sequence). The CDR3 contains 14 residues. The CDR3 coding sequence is TGTGCCAGCAGTTTATCCCTAGTGACAGCTGAAGCTTTCTTT. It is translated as CASSLSLVTAEAFF.

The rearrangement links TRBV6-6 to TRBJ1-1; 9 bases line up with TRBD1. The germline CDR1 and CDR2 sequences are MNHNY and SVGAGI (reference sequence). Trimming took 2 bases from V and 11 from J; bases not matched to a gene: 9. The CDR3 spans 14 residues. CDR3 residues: CASSYEGQGLGAFF. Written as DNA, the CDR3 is TGTGCCAGCAGTTACGAAGGACAGGGGCTTGGGGCTTTCTTT.

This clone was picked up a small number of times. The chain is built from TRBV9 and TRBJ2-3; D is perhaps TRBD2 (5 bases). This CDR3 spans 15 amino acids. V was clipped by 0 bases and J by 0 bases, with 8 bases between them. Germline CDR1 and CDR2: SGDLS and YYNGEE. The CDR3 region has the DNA TGTGCCAGCAGCGTAGGGCTAGCTAGCACAGATACGCAGTATTTT. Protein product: CASSVGLASTDTQYF.

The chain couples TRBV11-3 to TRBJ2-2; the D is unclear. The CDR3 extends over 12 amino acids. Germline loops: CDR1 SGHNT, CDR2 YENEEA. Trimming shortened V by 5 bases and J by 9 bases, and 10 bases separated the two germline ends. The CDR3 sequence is CASSQVERELFF. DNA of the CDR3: TGTGCCAGCAGCCAGGTCGAGAGGGAGCTGTTTTTT. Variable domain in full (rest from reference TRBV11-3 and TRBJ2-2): EAGVVQSPRYKIIEKKQPVAFWCNPISGHNTLYWYLQNLGQGPELLIRYENEEAVDDSQLPKDRFSAERLKGVDSTLKIQPAELGDSAVYLCASSQVERELFFGEGSRLTVL.

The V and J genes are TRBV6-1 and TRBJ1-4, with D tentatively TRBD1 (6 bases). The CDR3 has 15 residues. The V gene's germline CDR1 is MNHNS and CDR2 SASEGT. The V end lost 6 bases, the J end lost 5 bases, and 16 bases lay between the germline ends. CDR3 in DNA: TGTGCCAGCAGCCCCTACAGGGTAGGGAATGAAAAACTGTTTTTT. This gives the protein CASSPYRVGNEKLFF.

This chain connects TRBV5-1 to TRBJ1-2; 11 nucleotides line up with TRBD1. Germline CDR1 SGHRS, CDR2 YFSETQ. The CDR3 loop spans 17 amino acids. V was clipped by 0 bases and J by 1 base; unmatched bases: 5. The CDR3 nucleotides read TGCGCCAGCAGCTTGGGAGGGACAGGGGGTCTTAACTATGGCTACACCTTC. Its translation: CASSLGGTGGLNYGYTF.

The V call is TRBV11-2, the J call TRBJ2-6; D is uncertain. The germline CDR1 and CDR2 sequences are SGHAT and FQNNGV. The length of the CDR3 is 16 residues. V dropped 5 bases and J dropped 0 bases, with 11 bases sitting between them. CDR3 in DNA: TGTGCCAGCAGCAGAGTAACAGACTCTGGGGCCAACGTCCTGACTTTC. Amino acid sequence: CASSRVTDSGANVLTF.

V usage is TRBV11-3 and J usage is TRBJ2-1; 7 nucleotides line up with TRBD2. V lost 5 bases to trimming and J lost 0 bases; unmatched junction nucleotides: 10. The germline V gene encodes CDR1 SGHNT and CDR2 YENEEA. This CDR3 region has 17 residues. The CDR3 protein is CASSMGGRGSSYNEQFF. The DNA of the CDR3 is TGTGCCAGCAGCATGGGAGGGCGGGGTAGCTCCTACAATGAGCAGTTCTTC.

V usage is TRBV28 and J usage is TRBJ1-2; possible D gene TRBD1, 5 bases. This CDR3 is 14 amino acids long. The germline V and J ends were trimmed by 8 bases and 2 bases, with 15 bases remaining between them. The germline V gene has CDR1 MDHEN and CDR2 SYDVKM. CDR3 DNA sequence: TGTGCCAGCTCAGAAACGACAGTGAACTATGGCTACACCTTC. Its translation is CASSETTVNYGYTF.

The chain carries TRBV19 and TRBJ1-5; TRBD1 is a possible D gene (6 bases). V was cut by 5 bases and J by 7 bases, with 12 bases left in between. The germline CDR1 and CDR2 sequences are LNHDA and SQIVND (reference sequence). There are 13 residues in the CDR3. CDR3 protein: CASSAGVRQPQHF. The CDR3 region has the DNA TGTGCCAGTAGTGCAGGGGTTCGGCAGCCCCAGCATTTT.

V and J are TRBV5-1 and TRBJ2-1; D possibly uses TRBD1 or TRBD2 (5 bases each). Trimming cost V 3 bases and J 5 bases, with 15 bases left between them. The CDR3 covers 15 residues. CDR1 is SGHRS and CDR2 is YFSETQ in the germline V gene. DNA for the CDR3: TGCGCCAGCAGCTCAACCGGGACGGTGAACAATGAGCAGTTCTTC. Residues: CASSSTGTVNNEQFF.

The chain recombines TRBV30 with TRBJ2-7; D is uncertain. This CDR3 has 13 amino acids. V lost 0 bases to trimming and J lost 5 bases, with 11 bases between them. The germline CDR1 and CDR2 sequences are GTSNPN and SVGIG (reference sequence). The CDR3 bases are TGTGCCTGGAGTGTACGGACGATCCACGAGCAGTACTTC. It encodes CAWSVRTIHEQYF.

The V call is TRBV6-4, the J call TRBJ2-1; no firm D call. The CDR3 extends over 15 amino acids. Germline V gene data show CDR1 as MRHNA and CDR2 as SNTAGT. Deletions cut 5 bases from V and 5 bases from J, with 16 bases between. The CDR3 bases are TGTGCCAGCAGTACCCGGCCGGCCGCCCACAATGAGCAGTTCTTC. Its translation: CASSTRPAAHNEQFF.

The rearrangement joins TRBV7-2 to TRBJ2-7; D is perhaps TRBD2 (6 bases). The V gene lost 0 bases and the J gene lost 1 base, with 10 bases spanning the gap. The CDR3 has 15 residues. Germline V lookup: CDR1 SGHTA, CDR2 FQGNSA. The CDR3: CASSLAGGPSYEQYF. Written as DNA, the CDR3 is TGTGCCAGCAGCTTAGCGGGAGGCCCATCCTACGAGCAGTACTTC. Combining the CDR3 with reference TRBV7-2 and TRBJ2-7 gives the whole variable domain GAGVSQSPSNKVTEKGKDVELRCDPISGHTALYWYRQSLGQGLEFLIYFQGNSAPDKSGLPSDRFSAERTGGSVSTLTIQRTQQEDSAVYLCASSLAGGPSYEQYFGPGTRLTVT.